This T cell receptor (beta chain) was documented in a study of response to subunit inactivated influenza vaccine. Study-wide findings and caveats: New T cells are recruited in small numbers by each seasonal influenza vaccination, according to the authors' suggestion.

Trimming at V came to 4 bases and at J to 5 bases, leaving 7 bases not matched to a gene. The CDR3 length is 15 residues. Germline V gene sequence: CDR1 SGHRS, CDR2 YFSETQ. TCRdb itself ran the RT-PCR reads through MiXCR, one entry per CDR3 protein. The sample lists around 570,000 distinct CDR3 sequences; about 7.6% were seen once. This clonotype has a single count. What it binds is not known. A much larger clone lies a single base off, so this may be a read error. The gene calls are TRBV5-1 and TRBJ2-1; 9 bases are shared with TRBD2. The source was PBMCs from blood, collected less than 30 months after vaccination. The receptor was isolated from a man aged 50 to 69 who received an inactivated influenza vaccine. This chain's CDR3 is CASSPVSGRHNEQFF. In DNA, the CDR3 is TGCGCCAGCAGCCCCGTTAGCGGGAGACACAATGAGCAGTTCTTC.